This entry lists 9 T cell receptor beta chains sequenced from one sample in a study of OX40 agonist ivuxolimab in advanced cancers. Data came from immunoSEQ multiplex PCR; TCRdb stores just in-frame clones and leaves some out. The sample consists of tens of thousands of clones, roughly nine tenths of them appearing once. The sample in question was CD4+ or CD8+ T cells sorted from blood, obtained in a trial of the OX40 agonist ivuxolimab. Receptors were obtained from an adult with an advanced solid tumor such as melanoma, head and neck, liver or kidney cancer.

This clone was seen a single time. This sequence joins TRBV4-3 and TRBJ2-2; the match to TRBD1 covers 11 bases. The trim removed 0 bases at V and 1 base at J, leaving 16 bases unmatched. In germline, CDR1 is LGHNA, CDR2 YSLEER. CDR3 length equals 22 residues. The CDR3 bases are TGCGCCAGCAGCCAAGATTTCGGGACAGGGGGTAGCCTTCTAATGAACACCGGGGAGCTGTTTTTT. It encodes CASSQDFGTGGSLLMNTGELFF.

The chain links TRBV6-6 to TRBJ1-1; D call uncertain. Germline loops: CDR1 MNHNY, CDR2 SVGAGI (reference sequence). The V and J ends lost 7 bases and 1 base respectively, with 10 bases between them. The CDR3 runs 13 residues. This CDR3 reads CASNPTGNTEAFF. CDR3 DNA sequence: TGTGCCAGCAATCCGACTGGGAACACTGAAGCTTTCTTT.

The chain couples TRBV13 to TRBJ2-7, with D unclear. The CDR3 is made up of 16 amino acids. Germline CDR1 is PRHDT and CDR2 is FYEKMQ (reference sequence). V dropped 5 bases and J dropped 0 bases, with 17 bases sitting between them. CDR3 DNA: TGTGCCAGCAGCCCACCTGGGATCAAAAGCTCCTACGAGCAGTACTTC. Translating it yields CASSPPGIKSSYEQYF.

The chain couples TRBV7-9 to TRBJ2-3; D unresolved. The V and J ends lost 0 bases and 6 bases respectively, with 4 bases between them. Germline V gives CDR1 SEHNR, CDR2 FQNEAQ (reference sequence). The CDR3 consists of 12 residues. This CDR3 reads CASSLAHDTQYF. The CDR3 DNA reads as TGTGCCAGCAGCTTAGCGCACGATACGCAGTATTTT.

The CDR3 bases are TGTGCCAGCAGCTGGACAGGGGACACCGGGGAGCTGTTTTTT. This translates into CASSWTGDTGELFF. J is TRBJ2-2 and V is TRBV7-6, with 9 bases fitting TRBD1. In germline, CDR1 is SGHVS, CDR2 FNYEAQ. This CDR3 spans 14 amino acids. V lost 4 bases to trimming and J lost 3 bases; unmatched junction nucleotides: 0.

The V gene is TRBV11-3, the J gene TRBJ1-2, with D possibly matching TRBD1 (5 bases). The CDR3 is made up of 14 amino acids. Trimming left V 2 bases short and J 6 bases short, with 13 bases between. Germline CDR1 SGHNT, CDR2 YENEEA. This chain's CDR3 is CASSLSTRDDGYTF. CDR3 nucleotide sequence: TGTGCCAGCAGCTTATCTACCAGGGATGATGGCTACACCTTC. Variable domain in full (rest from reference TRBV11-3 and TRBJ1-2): EAGVVQSPRYKIIEKKQPVAFWCNPISGHNTLYWYLQNLGQGPELLIRYENEEAVDDSQLPKDRFSAERLKGVDSTLKIQPAELGDSAVYLCASSLSTRDDGYTFGSGTRLTVV.

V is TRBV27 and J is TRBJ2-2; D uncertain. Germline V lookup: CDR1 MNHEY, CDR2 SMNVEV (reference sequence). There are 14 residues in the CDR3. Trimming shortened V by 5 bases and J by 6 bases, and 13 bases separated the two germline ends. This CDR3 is CASSIDPYAGELFF. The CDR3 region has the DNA TGTGCCAGCAGTATTGACCCGTATGCCGGGGAGCTGTTTTTT.

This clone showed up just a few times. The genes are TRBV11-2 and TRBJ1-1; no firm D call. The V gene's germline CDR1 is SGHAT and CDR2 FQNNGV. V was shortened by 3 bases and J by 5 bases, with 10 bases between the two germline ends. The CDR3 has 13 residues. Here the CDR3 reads CASSLGWRTEAFF. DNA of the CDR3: TGTGCCAGCAGCTTGGGCTGGAGGACTGAAGCTTTCTTT.

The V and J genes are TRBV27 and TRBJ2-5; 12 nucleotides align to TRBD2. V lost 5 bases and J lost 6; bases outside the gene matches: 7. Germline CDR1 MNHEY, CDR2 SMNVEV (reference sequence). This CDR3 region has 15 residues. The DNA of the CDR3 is TGTGCCAGCAGTGGTGCGACTAGCGGGGGCAAGACCCAGTACTTC. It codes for CASSGATSGGKTQYF.